This T cell receptor beta chain derives from a study of T-cell reconstitution after alpha-beta-depleted transplantation in children. CDR1 MGHDK and CDR2 SYGVNS come from the germline V gene. The germline V and J ends were trimmed by 8 bases and 3 bases, with 15 bases remaining between them. This CDR3 contains 14 residues. TCRbeta library construction was performed incorporating unique molecular identifiers. MiXCR, run by TCRdb on the PCR reads, gives a single entry per CDR3 protein. The table records around 400,000 distinct CDR3 sequences, approximately 20% of them present only once. This clonotype was found many times.

The source is a human donor who donated a stem cell graft to a child with acute myeloid leukemia. The source material was PBMCs from the stem cell graft donor, sampled from the stem cell graft. This chain links TRBV25-1 with TRBJ2-3; either TRBD1 or TRBD2 may supply D (5 bases each). The CDR3 protein is CASASGTSTDTQYF. The CDR3 region has the DNA TGTGCCAGCGCCTCCGGGACCTCAACAGATACGCAGTATTTT.